One sample yielded the 20 T cell receptor beta chains listed below, sequenced in a study of CD8+ T cells in alopecia areata. Following extraction, RNA underwent reverse transcription to cDNA, which served as the sequencing template. TCRdb keeps only in-frame clones here, not all; method: immunoSEQ multiplex PCR. The table has under 300,000 clones, less than 80% seen once. Source: CD4+ T cells sorted from blood, taken at week 0. The receptors originated from a human donor with alopecia areata.

The chain employs TRBV29-1 and TRBJ1-4, with unresolved D. CDR1 and CDR2 (germline): SQVTM, ANQGSEA. This CDR3 comprises 12 residues. V was cut by 0 bases and J by 8 bases, with 7 bases left in between. The CDR3 reads CSVEDIGEKLFF. The CDR3 DNA reads TGCAGCGTTGAAGATATTGGGGAAAAACTGTTTTTT.

This rearrangement joins TRBV30 to TRBJ1-2; D is unclear. Per germline, CDR1 GTSNPN and CDR2 SVGIG (reference sequence). Trimming stripped 2 bases from V and 2 bases from J, with 0 bases between. The CDR3 consists of 10 residues. CDR3 loop: CAWSNYGYTF. CDR3 bases: TGTGCCTGGAGTAACTATGGCTACACCTTC. Based on the CDR3 plus reference TRBV30 and TRBJ1-2, the full variable domain is SQTIHQWPATLVQPVGSPLSLECTVEGTSNPNLYWYRQAAGRGLQLLFYSVGIGQISSEVPQNLSASRPQDRQFILSSKKLLLSDSGFYLCAWSNYGYTFGSGTRLTVV.

The rearrangement joins TRBV30 to TRBJ2-7, with a weak D call TRBD1 (6 bases). The CDR3 spans 14 residues. The ends were cut back, 0 bases at V and 2 bases at J, with 11 bases in the middle. Germline V gene data show CDR1 as GTSNPN and CDR2 as SVGIG (reference sequence). CDR3 loop: CAWSVGQPAYEQYF. CDR3 nucleotide sequence: TGTGCCTGGAGTGTCGGACAGCCCGCCTACGAGCAGTACTTC.

The CDR3 coding sequence is TGTGCCAGCAGCCCGCTAATCGGGGGATCTTACAATGAGCAGTTCTTC. This gives the protein CASSPLIGGSYNEQFF. This chain uses TRBV7-9 with TRBJ2-1; maybe TRBD2 (6 bases). The ends were cut back, 5 bases at V and 4 bases at J, with 18 bases in the middle. This CDR3 is built from 16 residues. CDR1 SEHNR and CDR2 FQNEAQ come from the germline V gene (reference sequence).

This clone was found a few times. The V gene is TRBV2, the J gene TRBJ1-5; no clear D gene. V was pared by 7 bases and J by 3 bases, with 13 bases between. CDR3 length equals 14 residues. The germline gives CDR1 SNHLY, CDR2 FYNNEI. CDR3 coding DNA: TGTGCCAGCACCACGGAAATCCCCAATCAGCCCCAGCATTTT. This encodes CASTTEIPNQPQHF.

V and J are TRBV21-1 and TRBJ2-4; the table's D gene call, TRBD1, was not cross checked with the DNA. TRBV21-1 is flagged as a pseudogene. This CDR3 region has 16 residues. The CDR3 here is CASSSTNGQGGNIQYF. DNA of the CDR3: TGTGCCAGCAGCTCCACAAACGGACAGGGCGGAAACATTCAGTACTTC.

This chain joins TRBV29-1 and TRBJ1-1; tentatively, D is TRBD1 (5 bases). CDR3 size: 14 residues. The V and J ends lost 5 bases and 1 base respectively, with 14 bases between them. CDR1 and CDR2 from the germline V gene are SQVTM and ANQGSEA. The CDR3 DNA follows: TGCAGCGTTAATGTCCGGGGCCCGAACACTGAAGCTTTCTTT. Translating it yields CSVNVRGPNTEAFF.

The chain joins TRBV29-1 to TRBJ2-5, with unresolved D. CDR3 size: 13 residues. V lost 4 bases and J lost 2, with 11 bases in between. Germline CDR1 and CDR2: SQVTM and ANQGSEA. The CDR3 sequence: CSVGGPQQETQYF. In nucleotides, the CDR3 is TGCAGCGTTGGTGGGCCTCAGCAAGAGACCCAGTACTTC.

V gene TRBV2 combines with J gene TRBJ2-6; 8 bases are a match to TRBD1. With 6 bases clipped from V and 2 bases from J, the junction kept 0 bases outside the gene matches. The germline V gene encodes CDR1 SNHLY and CDR2 FYNNEI. The CDR3 contains 14 residues. As DNA, the CDR3 is TGTGCCAGCAGGGACAGGGCTGGGGCCAACGTCCTGACTTTC. This translates into CASRDRAGANVLTF.

This clone was seen more than once but under ten times. The genes are TRBV30 and TRBJ2-1, with 8 bases aligning to TRBD2. V shed 4 bases, J shed 5 bases, and the junction held 7 bases outside the gene matches. CDR3 length: 14 residues. Germline V gene data show CDR1 as GTSNPN and CDR2 as SVGIG (reference sequence). The CDR3 here is CAWIPGGPHNEQFF. The CDR3, as DNA: TGTGCCTGGATTCCGGGGGGGCCCCACAATGAGCAGTTCTTC.

The chain carries TRBV5-6 and TRBJ1-6; D gene unclear. V was pared by 1 base and J by 8 bases, with 7 bases between. The V gene's germline CDR1 is SGHDT and CDR2 YYEEEE. This CDR3 has 13 amino acids. This CDR3 is CASSLSADSPLHF. The CDR3 DNA sequence: TGTGCCAGCAGCTTGTCGGCGGATTCACCCCTCCACTTT.

This chain connects TRBV5-1 to TRBJ1-1; 10 positions agree with TRBD1. This CDR3 is built from 15 residues. The ends lost 3 bases at V and 4 bases at J; junction bases unmatched: 6. Germline-derived CDR1 and CDR2 are SGHRS and YFSETQ. The CDR3: CASSSTGTGATEAFF. Here the CDR3 DNA reads TGCGCCAGCAGCTCCACCGGGACAGGGGCCACTGAAGCTTTCTTT.

This clone appeared a few times. The chain is built from TRBV29-1 and TRBJ1-1; 10 bases agree with TRBD1. The germline CDR1 and CDR2 sequences are SQVTM and ANQGSEA. The CDR3 runs 14 residues. J lost 3 bases, V lost 6 bases, and 7 bases had no gene match. The CDR3 DNA follows: TGCAGCGTGTGGGGGACAGGGGTTTACACTGAAGCTTTCTTT. The encoded protein is CSVWGTGVYTEAFF.

The V call is TRBV23-1, the J call TRBJ1-1; D gene unclear. TRBV23-1 is flagged as an ORF with uncertain function. The CDR3 is 15 amino acids. V lost 2 bases, J lost 4 bases, and 14 bases lay in between. The CDR3 DNA reads as TGCGCCAGCAGTCAAGGGGTACATCCATCCACTGAAGCTTTCTTT. Translating it yields CASSQGVHPSTEAFF.

The chain links TRBV2 to TRBJ1-2; D possibly corresponds to TRBD1 (5 bases). Germline CDR1 SNHLY, CDR2 FYNNEI. The CDR3 is 13 residues long. V lost 2 bases, J lost 4 bases, and 8 bases lay in between. The CDR3 DNA reads TGTGCCAGCAGTGAAACAGGTCCCTATGGCTACACCTTC. Its translation is CASSETGPYGYTF.

J is TRBJ1-1 and V is TRBV29-1; D is unclear. Germline V gene sequence: CDR1 SQVTM, CDR2 ANQGSEA. The CDR3 consists of 13 residues. V dropped 7 bases and J dropped 1 base, with 13 bases sitting between them. In DNA, the CDR3 is TGCAGCGGTGCCCAGTCGACGAACACTGAAGCTTTCTTT. Translation: CSGAQSTNTEAFF.

The gene calls are TRBV6-6 and TRBJ2-5; TRBD1 agrees at 7 bases. The germline V gene has CDR1 MNHNY and CDR2 SVGAGI (reference sequence). CDR3 length: 14 amino acids. The ends lost 5 bases at V and 4 bases at J; junction bases unmatched: 7. The CDR3 DNA reads TGTGCCAGCAGTCTTCGACAGGGCGTAGAGACCCAGTACTTC. Amino acid sequence: CASSLRQGVETQYF.

This clone has more than one count but fewer than ten. The chain recombines TRBV27 with TRBJ2-7; 10 nucleotides align to TRBD1. J lost 5 bases, V lost 0 bases, and 4 bases had no gene match. Germline values: CDR1 MNHEY, CDR2 SMNVEV (reference sequence). There are 15 residues in the CDR3. The CDR3 here is CASSLSGGTGDEQYF. DNA of the CDR3: TGTGCCAGCAGTTTATCTGGCGGGACAGGGGACGAGCAGTACTTC.

This rearrangement joins TRBV12-5 to TRBJ2-1; D is uncertain. Germline V gives CDR1 LGHNT, CDR2 FRNRAP. V was cut by 4 bases and J by 4 bases, with 2 bases left in between. The CDR3 consists of 11 residues. The CDR3 is CASGSYNEQFF. CDR3 coding DNA: TGTGCTAGTGGTTCGTACAATGAGCAGTTCTTC. Filled out from reference TRBV12-5 and TRBJ2-1, the complete variable domain reads DARVTQTPRHKVTEMGQEVTMRCQPILGHNTVFWYRQTMMQGLELLAYFRNRAPLDDSGMPKDRFSAEMPDATLATLKIQPSEPRDSAVYFCASGSYNEQFFGPGTRLTVL.

The J gene is TRBJ2-3, the V gene TRBV13; 10 bases are shared with TRBD2. Germline V CDR1 and CDR2: PRHDT, FYEKMQ (reference sequence). The CDR3 totals 14 residues. The trim removed 5 bases at V and 5 bases at J, leaving 4 bases unmatched. This CDR3 reads CASSRSGGQDTQYF. For the CDR3, the DNA is TGTGCCAGCAGCCGTAGCGGGGGGCAAGATACGCAGTATTTT.